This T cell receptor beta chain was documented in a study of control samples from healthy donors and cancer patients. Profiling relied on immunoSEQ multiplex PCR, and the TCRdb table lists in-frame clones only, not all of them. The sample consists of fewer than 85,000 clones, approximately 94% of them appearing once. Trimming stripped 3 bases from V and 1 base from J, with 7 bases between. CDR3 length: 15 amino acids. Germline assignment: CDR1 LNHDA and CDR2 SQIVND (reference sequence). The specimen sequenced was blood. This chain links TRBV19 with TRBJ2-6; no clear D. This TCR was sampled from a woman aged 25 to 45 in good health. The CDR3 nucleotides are TGTGCCAGTAGTATCGGGCAGTCTGGGGCCAACGTCCTGACTTTC. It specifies CASSIGQSGANVLTF.